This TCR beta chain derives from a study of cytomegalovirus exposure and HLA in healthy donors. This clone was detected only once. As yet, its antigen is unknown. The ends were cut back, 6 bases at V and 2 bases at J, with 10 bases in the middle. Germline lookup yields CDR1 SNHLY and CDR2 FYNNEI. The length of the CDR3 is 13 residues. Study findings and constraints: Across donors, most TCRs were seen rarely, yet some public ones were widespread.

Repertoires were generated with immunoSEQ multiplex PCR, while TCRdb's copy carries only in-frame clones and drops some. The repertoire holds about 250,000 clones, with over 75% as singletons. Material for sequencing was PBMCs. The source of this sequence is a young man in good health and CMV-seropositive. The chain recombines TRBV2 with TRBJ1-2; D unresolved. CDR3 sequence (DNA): TGTGCCAGCAGATCAGGCCAGAACTATGGCTACACCTTC. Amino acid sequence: CASRSGQNYGYTF.